The rows below give T cell receptor beta chains drawn from one sample of a study of neurological immune-mediated disorders. A single record per CDR3 protein comes from TCRdb applying MiXCR to the 5' RACE reads. The table shows some 30,000 distinct CDR3 sequences, with about 13% occurring only once. Sample: PBMCs. The source of these receptors is a woman in her thirties or forties in good health. Both conserved end residues are part of each CDR3. A D gene is named only where the DNA matches it firmly. Clone size is shown for a subset of rows, as once, few, many or a class of expanded clone.

j_gene,d_gene,abundance,v_gene,CDR3nt,CDR3aa
TRBJ1-1,-,many,TRBV5-6,TGTGCCAGCATACAATTGGGGAACACTGAAGCTTTCTTT,CASIQLGNTEAFF
TRBJ2-3,-,many,TRBV24-1,TGTGCCACCAGTGATTTTGGCGCAGGGAGCACAGATACGCAGTATTTT,CATSDFGAGSTDTQYF
TRBJ1-1,-,many,TRBV9,TGTGCCAGCAGCGGTGGGCCCGACAGGCTTGAAGCTTTCTTT,CASSGGPDRLEAFF
TRBJ2-1,TRBD1,-,TRBV20-1,TGCAGTGCTACCCAGTACCTGACAGGGGTGTCAACTGACCTTGAGCAGTTCTTC,CSATQYLTGVSTDLEQFF
TRBJ1-2,-,many,TRBV20-1,TGCAGTGCTAGCAGGGCCGGTGGCTACACCTTC,CSASRAGGYTF
TRBJ1-2,TRBD1,many,TRBV7-2,TGTGCCAGCAGCTTAGGTACAGGGGGCCTCTTGGCTGGCTACACCTTC,CASSLGTGGLLAGYTF
TRBJ1-5,-,many,TRBV7-2,TGTGCCAGCAGCTCCTCCGGGGGACCCCAGCATTTT,CASSSSGGPQHF
TRBJ2-7,TRBD1,many,TRBV29-1,TGCAGCGTTGTGGGACAGGGGAAGGGCGAGCAGTACTTC,CSVVGQGKGEQYF
TRBJ2-1,-,many,TRBV5-1,TGCGCCAGCAGCCCTTACTTTGGCAGGAACTCCTACAATGAGCAGTTCTTC,CASSPYFGRNSYNEQFF
TRBJ1-4,-,many,TRBV3-1,TGTGCCAGCAGCCCGGGGGAGGTTACTAATGAAAAACTGTTTTTT,CASSPGEVTNEKLFF
TRBJ2-5,-,few,TRBV20-1,TGCAGTGCTAGGGACCCCTGGACCCAGTACTTC,CSARDPWTQYF
TRBJ1-4,-,many,TRBV20-1,TGCAGTGCTAGAGGGACGGAAGAAAAACTGTTTTTT,CSARGTEEKLFF
TRBJ2-5,-,many,TRBV7-2,TGTGCCAGCAGCTTATTTCCCAGGGGAGGAGAGACCCAGTACTTC,CASSLFPRGGETQYF
TRBJ2-3,-,many,TRBV20-1,TGCAGTGCTAGCCAGTTAGGCACAGATACGCAGTATTTT,CSASQLGTDTQYF
TRBJ1-5,TRBD1,many,TRBV10-2,TGCGCCAGCAGTGGACAGGGTAATGTGATCTATAGCAATCAGCCCCAGCATTTT,CASSGQGNVIYSNQPQHF
TRBJ2-5,-,-,TRBV7-9,TGTGCCAGCAGCCCGCGGACGGAGACCCAGTACTTC,CASSPRTETQYF
TRBJ2-7,-,many,TRBV18,TGTGCCAGCTCACCCACAGAACCTTACGAGCAGTACTTC,CASSPTEPYEQYF
TRBJ1-2,-,few,TRBV3-1,TGTGCCAGCAGCCAAGGAGTTTTTCGACGGCCGGGCGGCTACACCTTC,CASSQGVFRRPGGYTF
TRBJ2-2,TRBD2,many,TRBV6-6,TGTGCCAGCAGACCCTTGAGCGGGGGGAACACCGGGGAGCTGTTTTTT,CASRPLSGGNTGELFF
TRBJ1-2,-,many,TRBV5-1,TGCGCCAGCAGCTTGTCTGAAAGTGGCTACACCTTC,CASSLSESGYTF
TRBJ2-1,TRBD2,many,TRBV6-2/TRBV6-3,TGTGCCAGCCGGGGGCGGGGGGATTCCTACAATGAGCAGTTCTTC,CASRGRGDSYNEQFF
TRBJ1-4,-,many,TRBV7-8,TGTGCCAGCAGCCCTACGGGGGGGGGAGGAGAAAAACTGTTTTTT,CASSPTGGGGEKLFF
TRBJ2-7,-,-,TRBV9,TGTGCCAGCAGTTTACAGACGGGACTGGGGTACGAGCAGTACTTC,CASSLQTGLGYEQYF
TRBJ2-1,TRBD1,many,TRBV12-3/TRBV12-4,TGTGCCAGCAGTTTGAGACAGGGGGGGAACAATGAGCAGTTCTTC,CASSLRQGGNNEQFF
TRBJ2-3,TRBD1,many,TRBV5-1,TGCGCCAGCAGCTCCTCGACAGGGGGGACAGATACGCAGTATTTT,CASSSSTGGTDTQYF
TRBJ2-1,-,many,TRBV5-1,TGCGCCAGCAGCTTGACTCTCAATGAGCAGTTCTTC,CASSLTLNEQFF
TRBJ2-2,-,many,TRBV7-7,TGTGCCAGCAGCTTAGATAGCGCGAACACCGGGGAGCTGTTTTTT,CASSLDSANTGELFF
TRBJ1-1,-,many,TRBV10-3,TGTGCCATCAGTGAAACGCGGACTGAAGCTTTCTTT,CAISETRTEAFF
TRBJ1-6,-,many,TRBV20-1,TGCAGTGCTAGAGATGGGTTCGGCAGGGCGCCGTCACCCCTCCACTTT,CSARDGFGRAPSPLHF
TRBJ2-1,-,many,TRBV6-2/TRBV6-3,TGTGCCAGCAGTCGGGCCCGTGGGCTAGCTGCCAATGAGCAGTTCTTC,CASSRARGLAANEQFF
TRBJ1-1,TRBD1,many,TRBV27,TGTGCCAGCAGTTTACATGCAGGGGGGACGACTGAAGCTTTCTTT,CASSLHAGGTTEAFF
TRBJ2-5,-,many,TRBV5-1,TGCGCCAGCAGCTTGGGTGGGGGCGAGGAGACCCAGTACTTC,CASSLGGGEETQYF
TRBJ2-1,TRBD2,few,TRBV24-1,TGTGCCACCAGTGACCCCACCGCCAGCGGGAGGGGCTACAATGAGCAGTTCTTC,CATSDPTASGRGYNEQFF
TRBJ2-7,TRBD1,many,TRBV20-1,TGCAGTGCCCGACAGGGTCGCGAGCAGTACTTC,CSARQGREQYF
TRBJ2-3,TRBD2,many,TRBV5-1,TGCGCCAGCAGCTTAGGGCTAGCGGGAGACACAGATACGCAGTATTTT,CASSLGLAGDTDTQYF
TRBJ2-5,-,many,TRBV5-5,TGTGCCAGCAGCTTCAACACAGGGTCCCAAGAGACCCAGTACTTC,CASSFNTGSQETQYF
TRBJ2-1,-,many,TRBV7-3,TGTGCCAGCAGCTCCTTCCCGGGACGCACTTCCTACAATGAGCAGTTCTTC,CASSSFPGRTSYNEQFF
TRBJ1-2,-,many,TRBV5-1,TGCGCCAGCAGCTTTGGGTTCGGGGACGCCTATGGCTACACCTTC,CASSFGFGDAYGYTF
TRBJ2-1,TRBD2,many,TRBV20-1,TGCAGTGAAAGTAACCCGGGACTAGCGGGGGATGGGTCCTACAATGAGCAGTTCTTC,CSESNPGLAGDGSYNEQFF
TRBJ2-6,TRBD1,many,TRBV12-3/TRBV12-4,TGTGCCAGCAGCCCAGGGGACAGGGGGCGAATCCCCTCTGGGGCCAACGTCCTGACTTTC,CASSPGDRGRIPSGANVLTF
TRBJ1-1,TRBD1,many,TRBV5-1,TGCGCCAGCAGCTCCGGACAGGGGGCGAACACTGAAGCTTTCTTT,CASSSGQGANTEAFF
TRBJ2-7,-,many,TRBV20-1,TGCAGTGCTAGAGATAGTGGCAGGGAGGCTGAAGAGCAGTACTTC,CSARDSGREAEEQYF
TRBJ1-3,-,many,TRBV7-6,TGTGCCAGCAGCTTAGTCCAGGGGCCTGGAAACACCATATATTTT,CASSLVQGPGNTIYF
TRBJ2-7,TRBD1,many,TRBV6-2/TRBV6-3,TGTGCCACCGTCACAGGGGTCCACTCCTACGAGCAGTACTTC,CATVTGVHSYEQYF
TRBJ2-5,-,-,TRBV5-1,TGCACCAGCAGCCACTCCCCGCGGACCCAGTACTTC,CTSSHSPRTQYF